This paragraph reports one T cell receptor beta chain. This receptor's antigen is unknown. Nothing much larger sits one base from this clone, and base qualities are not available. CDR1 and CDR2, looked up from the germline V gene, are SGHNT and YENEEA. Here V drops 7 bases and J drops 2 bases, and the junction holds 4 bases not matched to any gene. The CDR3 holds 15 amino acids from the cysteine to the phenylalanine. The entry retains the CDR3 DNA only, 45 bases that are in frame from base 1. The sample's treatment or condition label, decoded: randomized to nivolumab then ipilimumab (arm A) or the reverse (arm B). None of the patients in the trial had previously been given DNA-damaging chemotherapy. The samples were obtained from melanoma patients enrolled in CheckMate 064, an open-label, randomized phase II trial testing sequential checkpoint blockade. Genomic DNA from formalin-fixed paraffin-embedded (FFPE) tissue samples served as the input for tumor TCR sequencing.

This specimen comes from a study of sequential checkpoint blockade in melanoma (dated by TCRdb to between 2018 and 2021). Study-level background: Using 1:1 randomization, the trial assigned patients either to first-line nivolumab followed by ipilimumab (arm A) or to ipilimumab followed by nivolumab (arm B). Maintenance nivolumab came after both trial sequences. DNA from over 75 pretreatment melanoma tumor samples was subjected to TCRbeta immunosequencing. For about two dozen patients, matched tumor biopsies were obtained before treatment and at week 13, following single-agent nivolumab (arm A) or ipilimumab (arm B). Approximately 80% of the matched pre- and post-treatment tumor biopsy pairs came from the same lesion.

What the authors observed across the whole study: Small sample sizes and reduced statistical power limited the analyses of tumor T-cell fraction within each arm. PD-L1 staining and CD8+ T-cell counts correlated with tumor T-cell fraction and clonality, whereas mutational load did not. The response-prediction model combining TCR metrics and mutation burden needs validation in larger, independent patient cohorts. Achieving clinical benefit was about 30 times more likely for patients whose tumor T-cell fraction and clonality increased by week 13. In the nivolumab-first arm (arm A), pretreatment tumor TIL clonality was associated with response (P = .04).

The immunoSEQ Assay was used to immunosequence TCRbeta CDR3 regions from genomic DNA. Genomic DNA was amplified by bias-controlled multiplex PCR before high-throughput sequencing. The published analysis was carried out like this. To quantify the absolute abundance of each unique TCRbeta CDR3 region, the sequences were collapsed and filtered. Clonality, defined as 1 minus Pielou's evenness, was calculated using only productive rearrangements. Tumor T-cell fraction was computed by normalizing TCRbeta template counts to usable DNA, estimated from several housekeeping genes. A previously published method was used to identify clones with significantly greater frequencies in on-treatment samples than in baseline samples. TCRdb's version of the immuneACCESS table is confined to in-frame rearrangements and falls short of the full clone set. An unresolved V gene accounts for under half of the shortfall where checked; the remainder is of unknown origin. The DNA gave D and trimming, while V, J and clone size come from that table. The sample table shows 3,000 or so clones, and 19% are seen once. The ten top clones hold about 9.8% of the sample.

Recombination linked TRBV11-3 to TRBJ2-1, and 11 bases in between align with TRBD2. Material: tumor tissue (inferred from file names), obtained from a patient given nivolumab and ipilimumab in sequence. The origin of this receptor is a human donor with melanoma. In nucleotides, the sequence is TGTGCCAGCACCCGACTAGCGGGGACCTACAATGAGCAGTTCTTC. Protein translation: CASTRLAGTYNEQFF.